This T cell receptor beta chain was identified in a study of cytomegalovirus exposure and HLA in healthy donors (dated by TCRdb to 2016 to 2017). Broadly, across the study: An earlier analysis of 587 of the donors reported 250 to 300 Gb of sequence data and around 120 million unique TCR beta sequences obtained from roughly 170 million T cells. Because of strong linkage in the cohort, five DR-DQ haplotypes were treated as single units for association and clustering. In an earlier analysis of over 550 of the donors, high-throughput TCR beta sequencing was used to judge whether each TCR beta V gene segment behaved as functional or pseudogenic. Roughly 300 gigabases of sequencing data and roughly 90 million unique TCR sequences were included in an early release covering over 600 HLA-typed donors. In addition to the first cohort of about 650 subjects, a separate validation cohort of 120 different subjects was used. The study aimed to test whether signatures of past pathogen exposure could be identified by cataloging public T cell receptors. Among the approximately 400 genotyped donors, 75% to 90% belonged to the genetic ancestry cluster associated with self-reported Caucasian donors. Every repertoire in the discovery cohort had been generated on one and the same sequencing platform. Among roughly 400 genotyped donors of the cohort, an average of approximately 250,000 unique TCR beta nucleotide sequences were sequenced per donor, roughly 20% of them non-productive. To study patterns of TCR occurrence, a later analysis re-analyzed previously published TCR beta repertoires from 666 donors and added high-resolution HLA genotyping. Class I and class II HLA loci were covered by the typing at four-digit resolution. Typing coverage varied by locus: 629-630 donors for A, B, C, DRB1 and DQB1; about 520 for DQA1; about 570 for DPA1; fewer than 480 for DPB1. The T cell repertoires of around 670 subjects were profiled by immunosequencing and related to cytomegalovirus serostatus. High-throughput TCR immunosequencing, statistical association of individual TCRs with disease status, and machine learning were combined to predict cytomegalovirus infection status. Donor age, sex, ethnicity and CMV serostatus were compiled together with the repertoire data. In a later genetic analysis, genome-wide SNP genotypes for about three fifths of the 666 donors were used, and that subset was treated as a discovery cohort. The later analysis used no new phenotypic data to find candidate immune exposures, relying instead on TCR beta sequences and their occurrence across donors. The research as a whole found: When HLA alleles, especially DR and DQ, strongly co-occurred, attributing TCR associations to individual alleles was difficult. A later genetic analysis reported fewer N-insertions in productive TCRs among donors in an Asian-associated ancestry cluster than the roughly 690-donor mean. In vitro tests confirmed that three of the cytomegalovirus-associated TCR beta chains recognize cytomegalovirus antigens. In both the original and validation cohorts, the classifier was reported to diagnose cytomegalovirus status with high specificity and sensitivity. Presence/absence analyses assumed roughly uniform sequencing depth across donors, an assumption that may not hold. A later genetic analysis associated a missense DCLRE1C variant with V-gene and J-gene trimming of TCR beta chains, and an independent cohort replicated the association. A cluster of highly shared sequence variants was judged likely to be a technical artifact of the sequencing pipeline. In an earlier analysis of approximately 590 of the donors, most TCR beta V segments appeared in productive rearrangements about 87% or about 30% of the time, broadly matching IMGT annotations. Linkage disequilibrium might explain the correlated functional status among segregating V segments, but an unknown experimental factor could not be excluded. According to a later analysis, parvovirus B19, influenza, CMV and Epstein-Barr virus appeared linked to several top co-occurrence clusters. Most TCR sequences were observed very rarely across donors, whereas some public TCRs were present in many individuals. The study gave a list of more than 150 TCR beta chains associated with cytomegalovirus. A later analysis found that most CMV-associated TCR beta chains appeared HLA-restricted, with HLA associations seemingly driven largely by CMV exposure. At a false discovery rate of 0.05, a later analysis linked under 20,000 TCR beta sequences to specific HLA alleles. It was suggested by the authors that the approach could potentially be generalized to other disease states and immunological phenotypes. In this cohort, only TCR beta chains were sequenced, and detectable features were limited by the absence of alpha or paired-chain data. A further reported finding was that TCR beta sequences accurately predicted the HLA-A and HLA-B alleles for most subjects in the first cohort. The earlier analysis of nearly 600 of the donors excluded some 15 rarely observed V segments, including chromosome 9 orphons, because counts were too low. CMV serostatus was the only immune exposure information available for the cohort. In a later analysis, HLA-associated TCR beta chains showed more clonal expansion and lower generation probabilities than non-associated chains that were equally common. The 87-base-pair reads could not distinguish some IMGT-functional V segments, including TRBV6-2 and TRBV6-3, so those segments were excluded. HLA typing was unavailable for some donors at each locus, so association tests used only the typed subset. According to a later analysis, TCR association rates differed among HLA loci, with DRB1 alleles showing the most associated TCRs and HLA-C alleles showing the fewest.

CDR1 is given as SGDLS and CDR2 as YYNGEE, both from the germline V gene. CDR3 length: 14 amino acids, cysteine to phenylalanine. The read is trimmed to its CDR3 DNA, 42 bases read in frame from base 1. Trimming leaves V shorter by 3 bases and J shorter by 1 base, with the junction holding 2 bases beyond the gene matches. Library preparation was by the immunoSEQ multiplex PCR assay. For the multiplex PCR, a mixture combining 60 forward primers for TCR Vbeta segments and 13 reverse primers for TCR Jbeta segments was used. The CDR3 region of rearranged TCR beta genes was amplified from genomic DNA by a multiplex PCR assay. The amplified TCR beta libraries were sequenced on the Illumina HiSeq System as 87-base-pair reads. The paper's data handling went like this. Across the roughly 640 repertoires, a later analysis counted 60 million to 90 million unique TCR beta chains, roughly 11 million of which were shared by at least two donors. Raw reads were error-corrected and collapsed into unique sequences by a nearest-neighbor algorithm in which closely related sequences were merged to remove PCR and sequencing errors. CDR3 sequences were aligned to IMGT reference sequences to assign V, D and J gene segments. For a sequence to be retained, at least a six-nucleotide match to both a V gene segment and a J gene segment was required. A rearrangement counted as productive if the CDR3 had no stop codons and remained in frame with V and J, and every other rearrangement counted as non-productive. Following IMGT convention, CDR3 was defined as the stretch from the second conserved V-encoded cysteine up to the conserved J-encoded phenylalanine. The earlier analysis of about 570 of the donors excluded any sequence lacking an unambiguous match to a single V gene segment. In an earlier analysis of more than 500 of the donors, a V segment was called functional when productive rearrangements were above 56.7%, and segregating when the standard deviation between donors exceeded 5%. A statistical classification framework was built to diagnose cytomegalovirus status from the catalog of TCR beta chain sequences. In a later analysis, V and J genes were assigned by comparing TCR nucleotide sequences against IMGT/GENE-DB human TR gene sequences. A later analysis assigned CDR3 sequences and most-parsimonious VDJ recombination scenarios with the TCRdist pipeline. In a later analysis, each TCR beta chain was defined by its CDR3 amino acid sequence together with its V-gene family, and reads without a unique V-gene family were excluded. As a way to deal with suspected cross-contamination and a sequencing artifact, a later analysis dropped more than 500 nucleotide sequences that were highly shared and had low generation probability. For each public chain, a later analysis derived a clonal expansion index from normalized ranks of inferred template counts within each repertoire. In a later analysis, generation probabilities were computed using a VDJ recombination model fitted to out-of-frame rearrangements, and the results were checked against IGoR. Hypergeometric tests were used in a later analysis to score TCR-TCR, TCR-HLA and TCR-CMV co-occurrence, with a repertoire-size bias correction applied to the TCR pairs. In a later analysis, false discovery rates were estimated by permuting HLA or CMV assignments 20 times. In a later analysis, co-occurring TCRs were grouped using DBSCAN, with TCRdist sequence similarity added in when clustering inside HLA-allele-positive subsets. Repertoires with fewer than 30,000 or more than 120,000 public chains were left out of co-occurrence clustering, as were about five repertoires with anomalous nucleotide sharing. Held by TCRdb, this immuneACCESS table contains in-frame sequences only and omits some clones. Under half of the omission traces to an unresolved V gene where checked; the cause of the rest is unknown. That table gives V, J and clone size, and the DNA gave D and trimming. The sample has some 150,000 clones on record, more than 70% of them singletons. Together, the top ten hold roughly 1.5% of the sample.

In the case of this clone: What antigen it recognizes has not been identified. Within one base of it there is no much larger clone, and no base qualities were kept.

The cohort was made up of approximately 700 healthy bone marrow donors. At the time of sampling, every cohort member was nominally healthy, though immune exposures that went unrecorded were likely present. The donor tested CMV seronegative, placing the donor among the 350 or so seronegative members of the cohort. A peripheral blood sample was collected from each donor, and TCR beta sequencing was performed on peripheral blood mononuclear cells. Genomic DNA was extracted from the blood cell samples with the Qiagen DNeasy Blood Extraction Kit. The sample was PBMCs. This clonotype originated in a male donor in good health and CMV-seronegative. The sequence joins TRBV9 to TRBJ2-7; TRBD2 fits 9 bases in the junction. In nucleotide form, the sequence is TGTGCCAGCAGCGAAGCGGGAGGTTCCTACGAGCAGTACTTC. It specifies CASSEAGGSYEQYF. The entire variable domain, with the stretches around the CDR3 drawn from the reference TRBV9 and TRBJ2-7 proteins, is DSGVTQTPKHLITATGQRVTLRCSPRSGDLSVYWYQQSLDQGLQFLIQYYNGEERAKGNILERFSAQQFPDLHSELNLSSLELGDSALYFCASSEAGGSYEQYFGPGTRLTVT.